A single sample gave rise to the 8 T cell receptor beta chains below, sequenced in a study of T cell repertoires in cytomegalovirus infection. A single record per CDR3 protein comes from TCRdb applying MiXCR to the reads. The sample lists 250,000 or so distinct CDR3 sequences, 15% to 20% occurring once. The sample taken for sequencing was CD8+ T cells from PBMCs. These receptors came from a human donor in good health (CMV status not recorded). Some clones in this sample may be carry-over from other donors' samples.

The table lists this clonotype with many counts. The rearrangement uses TRBV7-3 and TRBJ2-1; D gene uncertain. V shed 6 bases and J shed 4 bases, with 10 bases lying between them. This CDR3 spans 13 amino acids. Germline lookup yields CDR1 SGHTA and CDR2 FQGTGA. CDR3 amino acids: CASSPDGYNEQFF. The CDR3 DNA reads TGTGCCAGCAGTCCCGACGGGTACAATGAGCAGTTCTTC.

This clonotype showed up many times. J is TRBJ2-7 and V is TRBV5-5, with D unresolved. V lost 6 bases and J 6 bases, leaving 10 bases between the germline ends. The CDR3 is 11 amino acids. Germline V gives CDR1 SGHKS, CDR2 YYEKEE (reference sequence). CDR3 protein: CASTHSGEQYF. In nucleotides, the CDR3 is TGTGCCAGCACCCATTCGGGCGAGCAGTACTTC.

This clonotype was seen repeatedly, ten times or more. The J gene is TRBJ1-2, the V gene TRBV7-8; D is unresolved. The germline V gene has CDR1 SGHVS and CDR2 FQNEAQ. The V gene lost 6 bases and the J gene lost 2 bases, with 22 bases spanning the gap. CDR3 length: 17 residues. The CDR3 here is CASSHTPKPLSNYGYTF. Written as DNA, the CDR3 is TGTGCCAGCAGTCATACACCGAAGCCCTTATCAAACTATGGCTACACCTTC.

This chain uses TRBV28 with TRBJ1-1; 12 nucleotides match TRBD1. Germline trimming cut 3 bases from V and 11 bases from J; bases unmatched to any gene: 10. Germline V gene sequence: CDR1 MDHEN, CDR2 SYDVKM. The CDR3 extends over 15 amino acids. As DNA, the CDR3 is TGTGCCAGCAGTTTGATGGGGACAGGGGGCGCGAAGGCTTTCTTT. It yields the protein CASSLMGTGGAKAFF.

The V and J genes are TRBV7-6 and TRBJ1-2; the match to TRBD1 covers 7 bases. The CDR3 totals 15 residues. Germline assignment: CDR1 SGHVS and CDR2 FNYEAQ. With 3 bases clipped from V and 0 bases from J, the junction kept 4 bases outside the gene matches. The DNA of the CDR3 is TGTGCCAGCAGCTTGAGGGACAGAGCTAACTATGGCTACACCTTC. Amino acids: CASSLRDRANYGYTF. The entire variable domain, with the rest obtained from reference TRBV7-6 and TRBJ1-2, is as follows: GAGVSQSPRYKVTKRGQDVALRCDPISGHVSLYWYRQALGQGPEFLTYFNYEAQQDKSGLPNDRFSAERPEGSISTLTIQRTEQRDSAMYRCASSLRDRANYGYTFGSGTRLTVV.

In this sample, this clonotype turned up many times. This sequence joins TRBV7-6 and TRBJ2-3, with D uncertain. This CDR3 comprises 13 residues. From germline, CDR1 is SGHVS and CDR2 FNYEAQ. Trimming removed 6 bases from V and 2 bases from J, with 9 bases in between. CDR3: CASRRLPTDTQYF. CDR3 DNA: TGTGCCAGCAGACGGCTGCCCACAGATACGCAGTATTTT.

This chain joins TRBV12-3 or TRBV12-4 and TRBJ1-4, with D perhaps TRBD1 (5 bases). The CDR3 has 14 residues. V shed 6 bases and J shed 7 bases, with 15 bases lying between them. The CDR3 loop is CASRTGTVLEKLFF. The CDR3 DNA reads as TGTGCCAGCAGGACCGGGACCGTACTTGAAAAACTGTTTTTT.

To note about this clonotype: This clone may be a read error of a much larger clone one base away. The rearrangement uses TRBV7-9 and TRBJ2-3, with a tentative D call TRBD2 (5 bases). V was clipped by 5 bases and J by 5 bases, with 11 bases between them. CDR3 length: 13 residues. The V gene's germline CDR1 is SEHNR and CDR2 FQNEAQ (reference sequence). CDR3 bases: TGTGCCAGCAGCCCCCCCGCGGGAGATACGCAGTATTTT. Protein product: CASSPPAGDTQYF.